This TCR beta chain was captured in a study of blood T cell repertoires in COVID-19. Measured with immunoSEQ multiplex PCR; TCRdb has only the in-frame clones, and not every one. The data contain some 170,000 clones, roughly 89% of them singletons. The CDR3 is 16 amino acids. Germline loops: CDR1 MDHEN, CDR2 SYDVKM. Trimming cost V 6 bases and J 3 bases, with 15 bases left between them. This sequence originates from a woman aged 55-75 years who had recovered from COVID-19. The chain links TRBV28 to TRBJ2-6; a possible D gene is TRBD1 (6 bases). The material sequenced was peripheral blood. The CDR3 nucleotides are TGTGCCAGCAGGGACACAGGGATGCTTGGGGCCAACGTCCTGACTTTC. Translated, it gives CASRDTGMLGANVLTF. Looking up the rest from reference TRBV28 and TRBJ2-6 gives the full variable domain: DVKVTQSSRYLVKRTGEKVFLECVQDMDHENMFWYRQDPGLGLRLIYFSYDVKMKEKGDIPEGYSVSREKKERFSLILESASTNQTSMYLCASRDTGMLGANVLTFGAGSRLTVL.